This T cell receptor (beta chain) is drawn from a study of blood T cell repertoires in COVID-19 (dated by TCRdb to about 2020). A note on the overall study: Samples covering the acute and convalescent phases of COVID-19 were provided by collaborators in the United States, Italy and Spain. The material from the prospective study consisted of cDNA or gDNA derived from T cells, B-cell-depleted T cells, or PBMCs. Deeply sampled blood TCRbeta repertoires from subjects exposed to, actively infected with, or recovered from COVID-19 were included in the dataset. A freely available public database, intended as a resource for researchers studying the immune response to SARS-CoV-2, is where the repertoires were released. Samples were obtained from the ongoing ImmuneRACE study (first 160 participants) and from roughly 1,300 subjects provided by 6 global collaborators. Sample metadata almost always included a de-identified subject ID, COVID-19 status, age in years and sex. HLA class I and class II types, where available, came from metadata supplied by the sample provider rather than from assay-based typing. What the work shows at the level of the full study, not this receptor alone: How much clinical and demographic metadata was included differed by source and by participant, and the metadata was provided uncurated.

The CDR3 goes from the cysteine to the phenylalanine over 15 residues. Only CDR3 DNA remains: 45 bases, in frame from the first base. V is trimmed back by 0 bases and J by 7 bases, and the junction contains 9 bases that no gene match accounts for. From a lookup of the germline V gene, CDR1 and CDR2 are SGHDT and YYEEEE. As to this clone: Its antigen specificity is not known. The input lacks base qualities; no much larger clone sits a single base away.

TCRbeta CDR3 regions were amplified from genomic DNA using the immunoSEQ Assay, a bias-controlled multiplex PCR. The original methods were these. Within the assay, amplification of reference gene primers was used to estimate how many nucleated cells each sample contained. Sequence reads were collapsed and filtered to measure the absolute abundance of every unique TCRbeta CDR3 rearrangement. Productive Simpson clonality was computed per sample as the square root of Simpson's diversity index over productive rearrangements. Drawn from immuneACCESS, this table holds only the in-frame rearrangements with V and J called that TCRdb kept. Clones are partly lost; checked studies trace under half to an unresolved V gene and leave the rest unexplained. V and J calls and clone size are as listed in that table; D and trimming were resolved from the DNA. Here the sample has 35,000 to 40,000 clones; roughly 85% occur a single time. Roughly 5% of the sample goes to the ten largest clones.

One collaborating source in Seattle enrolled patients while the patients were actively infected and followed the patients over time throughout the course of disease. Each collaborating institution followed its own protocols to collect whole blood in K2EDTA tubes. For TCRbeta analysis, collaborators shipped samples in one of three forms: frozen whole blood, isolated PBMCs, or DNA extracted from either of those sample types. The sequence links TRBV5-6 to TRBJ2-7, with 8 junctional bases fitting TRBD1. The sample taken for sequencing was peripheral blood. This receptor was obtained from a man aged 60 to 75 with COVID-19, enrolled during active disease. The bases read TGTGCCAGCAGCTTGGCCGGGACAGGCTTTGAAGAGCAGTACTTC. It translates to CASSLAGTGFEEQYF. The full variable domain, with segments outside the CDR3 supplied by the reference TRBV5-6 and TRBJ2-7 proteins, appears as DAGVTQSPTHLIKTRGQQVTLRCSPKSGHDTVSWYQQALGQGPQFIFQYYEEEERQRGNFPDRFSGHQFPNYSSELNVNALLLGDSALYLCASSLAGTGFEEQYFGPGTRLTVT.